The clone carrying this T cell receptor beta chain has more than one count but fewer than ten. Unique molecular identifiers were used to barcode this TCRbeta library. TCRdb re-analysed the PCR reads in MiXCR, keeping a single row per CDR3 protein. The sample carries just over 350,000 distinct CDR3 sequences, about an eighth recorded once. The data were taken from a study of T-cell reconstitution after alpha-beta-depleted transplantation in children. The CDR3 extends over 15 amino acids. Germline CDR1 SGHRS, CDR2 YFSETQ. V was pared by 3 bases and J by 3 bases, with 14 bases between. The sample was PBMCs, taken from the stem cell graft. J is TRBJ2-3 and V is TRBV5-1; D is undetermined. The sequence was obtained from a human donor who donated a stem cell graft to a child with Fanconi anemia. For the CDR3, the DNA is TGCGCCAGCAGCTACCAAACCCCCGGGACAGATACGCAGTATTTT. It yields the protein CASSYQTPGTDTQYF. Using reference TRBV5-1 and TRBJ2-3 for the parts outside the CDR3, the full variable domain is KAGVTQTPRYLIKTRGQQVTLSCSPISGHRSVSWYQQTPGQGLQFLFEYFSETQRNKGNFPGRFSGRQFSNSRSEMNVSTLELGDSALYLCASSYQTPGTDTQYFGPGTRLTVL.